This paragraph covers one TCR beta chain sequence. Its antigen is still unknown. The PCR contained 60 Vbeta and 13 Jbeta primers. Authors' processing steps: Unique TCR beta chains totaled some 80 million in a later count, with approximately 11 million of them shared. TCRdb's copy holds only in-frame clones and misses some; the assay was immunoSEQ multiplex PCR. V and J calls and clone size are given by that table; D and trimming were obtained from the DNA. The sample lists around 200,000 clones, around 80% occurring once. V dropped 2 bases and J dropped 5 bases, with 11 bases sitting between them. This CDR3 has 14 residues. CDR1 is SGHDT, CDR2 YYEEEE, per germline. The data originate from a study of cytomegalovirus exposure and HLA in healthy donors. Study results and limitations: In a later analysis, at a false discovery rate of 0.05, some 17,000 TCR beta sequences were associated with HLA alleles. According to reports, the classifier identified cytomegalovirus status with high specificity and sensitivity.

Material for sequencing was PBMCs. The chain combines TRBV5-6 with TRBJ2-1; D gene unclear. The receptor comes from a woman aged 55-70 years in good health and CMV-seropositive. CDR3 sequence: CASSFGSRNNEQFF. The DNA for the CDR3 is TGTGCCAGCAGCTTCGGGTCGCGCAACAATGAGCAGTTCTTC.